Shown below are 11 T cell receptor beta chains from a single sample sequenced in a study of T cells in Graves' hyperthyroidism and ophthalmopathy. TCR beta CDR3 regions were amplified from RNA transcripts. The TCR CDR3 was amplified in a first-round RT-PCR using the HTBI primer set. TCRdb independently ran MiXCR on the multiplex PCR reads; one entry per CDR3 protein. The repertoire consists of some 620,000 distinct CDR3 sequences, with 15% to 20% occurring once and the leading ten covering 3.8%. The sequenced material came from blood. These receptors were taken from a woman younger than 45 with Graves' hyperthyroidism.

This clonotype appeared many times. The chain couples TRBV28 to TRBJ2-7; no reliable D call. The CDR3 is 14 amino acids. The germline CDR1 and CDR2 sequences are MDHEN and SYDVKM. Trimming removed 5 bases at V and 1 base at J, with 12 bases between. CDR3 coding DNA: TGTGCCAGCAGTCCCGGGCTTCGGTCCTACGAGCAGTACTTC. It yields the protein CASSPGLRSYEQYF.

The table lists this clonotype with many counts. The chain is built from TRBV6-2 or TRBV6-3 and TRBJ2-3; 9 positions agree with TRBD2. J gave up 4 bases and V 3 bases, and 5 bases lay outside the gene matches. Per the germline V gene, CDR1 is MNHEY and CDR2 is SVGEGT. This CDR3 has 15 residues. The CDR3 DNA sequence: TGTGCCAGCAGTTATTTGCGGGAGGGCTCAGATACGCAGTATTTT. This gives the protein CASSYLREGSDTQYF.

This clonotype came up a few times. This chain connects TRBV27 to TRBJ1-5; D is unresolved. The germline V and J ends were trimmed by 8 bases and 6 bases, with 17 bases remaining between them. The CDR3 sequence is 14 residues long. Looked up from germline, CDR1 is MNHEY and CDR2 is SMNVEV (reference sequence). CDR3 bases: TGTGCCAGCGAACAGCATCTCCAAGCTCAGCCCCAGCATTTT. It encodes CASEQHLQAQPQHF.

This clonotype was detected only a few times. The J gene is TRBJ2-2, the V gene TRBV30; possibly TRBD1 for D (8 bases). The CDR3 consists of 16 residues. Trimming left V 3 bases short and J 2 bases short, with 16 bases between. Germline V lookup: CDR1 GTSNPN, CDR2 SVGIG (reference sequence). This CDR3 is CAWSPGGTGNTGELFF. As DNA, the CDR3 is TGTGCCTGGAGCCCCGGGGGGACAGGAAACACCGGGGAGCTGTTTTTT.

In this sample, this clonotype turned up many times. This chain uses TRBV29-1 with TRBJ1-1; D remains ambiguous. The CDR3 is 11 amino acids. Germline V gives CDR1 SQVTM, CDR2 ANQGSEA. The V gene lost 5 bases and the J gene lost 1 base, with 5 bases spanning the gap. In DNA form, the CDR3 reads TGCAGCGTTACCGGGAACACTGAAGCTTTCTTT. Amino acids: CSVTGNTEAFF.

V and J are TRBV20-1 and TRBJ2-1, with a weak D call TRBD1 (5 bases). The V gene lost 6 bases and the J gene lost 3 bases, with 18 bases spanning the gap. CDR1 DFQATT and CDR2 SNEGSKA come from the germline V gene (reference sequence). The CDR3 spans 15 residues. This chain's CDR3 is CSARNGHEDYNEQFF. DNA of the CDR3: TGCAGTGCCCGGAACGGACATGAGGACTACAATGAGCAGTTCTTC.

This clonotype was counted ten times or more. The chain couples TRBV20-1 to TRBJ2-7; weak D call: TRBD1 (6 bases). V lost 1 base and J lost 4, with 11 bases in between. Germline V CDR1 and CDR2: DFQATT, SNEGSKA (reference sequence). The CDR3 covers 13 residues. In DNA form, the CDR3 reads TGCAGTGCTAGAGGGACAGAAGGTTACGAGCAGTACTTC. Amino acids: CSARGTEGYEQYF.

CDR3 loop: CASSSQFLGSNSPLHF. CDR3 bases: TGTGCCAGCAGTTCACAATTTTTGGGCTCCAATTCACCCCTCCACTTT. This chain uses TRBV27 with TRBJ1-6, with D unresolved. Looked up from germline, CDR1 is MNHEY and CDR2 is SMNVEV (reference sequence). V was shortened by 4 bases and J by 7 bases, with 17 bases between the two germline ends. This CDR3 contains 16 residues.

This clonotype was detected ten times or more. The chain links TRBV12-3 or TRBV12-4 to TRBJ2-2; D might be TRBD1 (6 bases). Trimming cost V 2 bases and J 0 bases, with 10 bases left between them. CDR3 length: 16 residues. The CDR3 sequence: CASSLWGPPNTGELFF. CDR3 DNA sequence: TGTGCCAGCAGTTTATGGGGGCCGCCGAACACCGGGGAGCTGTTTTTT.

The chain recombines TRBV29-1 with TRBJ2-1, with 13 bases aligning to TRBD2. This CDR3 spans 13 amino acids. V gave up 4 bases and J gave up 14 bases; unmatched junction bases: 8. Germline values: CDR1 SQVTM, CDR2 ANQGSEA. The CDR3 spells CSVVGLAGPEEFF. In nucleotides, the CDR3 is TGCAGCGTTGTGGGACTAGCGGGACCCGAAGAGTTCTTC.

This clonotype occurred a few times. The chain has TRBV19 and TRBJ2-6, with 9 positions matching TRBD1. The length of the CDR3 is 16 residues. Germline-derived CDR1 and CDR2 are LNHDA and SQIVND (reference sequence). The V gene end was trimmed by 6 bases and the J gene end by 0 bases; junction bases not matched to a gene: 3. CDR3 residues: CASRTGGRSGANVLTF. The CDR3 DNA reads TGTGCCAGTAGGACAGGGGGACGCTCTGGGGCCAACGTCCTGACTTTC.